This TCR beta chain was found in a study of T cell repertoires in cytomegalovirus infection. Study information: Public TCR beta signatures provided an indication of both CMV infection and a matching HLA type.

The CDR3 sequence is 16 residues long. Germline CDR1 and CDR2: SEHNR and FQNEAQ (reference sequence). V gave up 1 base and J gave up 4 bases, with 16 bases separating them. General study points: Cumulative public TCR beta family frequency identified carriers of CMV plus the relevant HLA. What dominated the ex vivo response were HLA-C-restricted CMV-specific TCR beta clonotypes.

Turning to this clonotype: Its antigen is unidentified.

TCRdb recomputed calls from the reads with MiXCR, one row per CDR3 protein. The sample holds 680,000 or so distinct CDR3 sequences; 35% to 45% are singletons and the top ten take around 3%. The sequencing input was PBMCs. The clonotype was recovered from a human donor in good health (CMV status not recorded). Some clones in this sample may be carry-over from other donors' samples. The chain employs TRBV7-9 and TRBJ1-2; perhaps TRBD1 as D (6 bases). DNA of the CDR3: TGTGCCAGCAGCTTAGAGACAGCGATGGGGGCCTATGGCTACACCTTC. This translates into CASSLETAMGAYGYTF.